Shown below are 10 T cell receptor beta chains from a single sample sequenced in a study of T cell changes during pregnancy in multiple sclerosis. Sequencing was performed with immunoSEQ multiplex PCR; in TCRdb, only in-frame clones are kept and a portion is missing. The table shows around 80,000 clones, with roughly nine tenths occurring only once. The specimen comprised peripheral blood, sampled before pregnancy. Every receptor here comes from a female donor with multiple sclerosis, enrolled in a pregnancy study.

This clone was detected once. The rearrangement links TRBV9 to TRBJ2-1, with 9 bases matching TRBD1. This CDR3 region has 14 residues. Per the germline V gene, CDR1 is SGDLS and CDR2 is YYNGEE. J was trimmed by 4 bases and V by 4 bases; bases with no gene match: 3. This CDR3 reads CASSPDRGYNEQFF. CDR3 DNA sequence: TGTGCCAGCAGCCCGGACAGGGGATACAATGAGCAGTTCTTC.

J is TRBJ1-2 and V is TRBV5-8, with TRBD1 matching over 10 bases. The CDR3 loop spans 14 amino acids. J gave up 4 bases and V 4 bases, and 4 bases lay outside the gene matches. The germline CDR1 and CDR2 sequences are SGHTS and YDEGEE. The CDR3 coding sequence is TGTGCCAGCAGCCACCGGGACAGGGGCTATGGCTACACCTTC. Protein: CASSHRDRGYGYTF. Full variable domain (rest looked up from reference TRBV5-8 and TRBJ1-2): EAGVTQSPTHLIKTRGQQATLRCSPISGHTSVYWYQQALGLGLQFLLWYDEGEERNRGNFPPRFSGRQFPNYSSELNVNALELEDSALYLCASSHRDRGYGYTFGSGTRLTVV.

The rearrangement uses TRBV20-1 and TRBJ2-3; D call uncertain. Trimming removed 7 bases at V and 0 bases at J, with 5 bases between. Germline CDR1 and CDR2: DFQATT and SNEGSKA (reference sequence). The CDR3 runs to 11 residues. CDR3 amino acids: CSVLSTDTQYF. The CDR3 DNA follows: TGCAGTGTTCTAAGCACAGATACGCAGTATTTT.

J is TRBJ2-7 and V is TRBV6-5; tentative D call: TRBD1 (6 bases). Germline-derived CDR1 and CDR2 are MNHEY and SVGAGI. This CDR3 spans 15 amino acids. With 0 bases removed from V and 2 bases from J, the gap between germline ends came to 11 bases. The DNA of the CDR3 is TGTGCCAGCAGTTACTCGGAGACAGGACCCTACGAGCAGTACTTC. It translates to CASSYSETGPYEQYF.

The V and J genes are TRBV7-9 and TRBJ2-1, with D maybe TRBD2 (7 bases). V was cut by 5 bases and J by 10 bases, with 12 bases left in between. CDR3 size: 12 residues. CDR1 is SEHNR, CDR2 FQNEAQ, per germline (reference sequence). CDR3: CASSGLDREQFF. CDR3 bases: TGTGCCAGCAGCGGACTAGACAGGGAGCAGTTCTTC.

With respect to this clone: One junction end disagrees with the germline gene, perhaps due to a read error. The chain joins TRBV7-7 to TRBJ2-3; 11 nucleotides align to TRBD2. The CDR3 runs 17 residues. Germline V lookup: CDR1 SSHAT, CDR2 FNYEAQ (reference sequence). The CDR3 region is CASSLSISGGDGDTQYF. CDR3 sequence (DNA): TGTGCTAGCAGCTTATCAATTAGCGGGGGGGATGGAGATACGCAGTATTTT.

Here the CDR3 DNA reads TGTGCCAGCAGCTTAGTGGGCGGGGGGGCCCACAATGAGCAGTTCTTC. Protein sequence: CASSLVGGGAHNEQFF. This rearrangement joins TRBV7-2 to TRBJ2-1; 9 bases map to TRBD2. With 1 base clipped from V and 5 bases from J, the junction kept 6 bases outside the gene matches. The germline V gene encodes CDR1 SGHTA and CDR2 FQGNSA. The CDR3 totals 16 residues.

This sequence joins TRBV14 and TRBJ2-7, with a weak D call TRBD2 (7 bases). This CDR3 region has 14 residues. Germline V gene sequence: CDR1 SGHDN, CDR2 FVKESK. Trimming removed 3 bases from V and 4 bases from J, with 13 bases in between. The CDR3 DNA is TGTGCCAGCAGCCACGTGGGGGGGCAGTACGAGCAGTACTTC. It codes for CASSHVGGQYEQYF.

The CDR3 DNA reads as TGTGCCAGCAGCTTAATAAAGGGCACAGGGAGATCGGTACAGACCCAGTACTTC. It codes for CASSLIKGTGRSVQTQYF. The chain employs TRBV7-9 and TRBJ2-5, with TRBD1 as a possible D gene (6 bases). The germline V gene has CDR1 SEHNR and CDR2 FQNEAQ (reference sequence). The CDR3 extends over 18 amino acids. V was cut by 2 bases and J by 6 bases, with 25 bases left in between.

This chain uses TRBV29-1 with TRBJ2-7; tentative D call: TRBD2 (6 bases). The CDR3 runs 12 residues. CDR1 and CDR2 from the germline V gene are SQVTM and ANQGSEA. Between the trimmed V and J ends, which lost 4 bases and 3 bases, there was a span of 10 bases. The CDR3 reads CSVAGEHYEQYF. The CDR3 nucleotides read TGCAGCGTTGCGGGAGAGCACTACGAGCAGTACTTC.